The 28 T cell receptor beta chains below come from one sample, sequenced in a study of blood T cell repertoires in COVID-19. Here immunoSEQ multiplex PCR was the method, and the copy in TCRdb shows in-frame clones only, minus some. Here the sample spans over 300,000 clones, about 83% being singletons. Sequencing was carried out using peripheral blood. The receptors here all came from a woman aged 45-60 years with acute or convalescent COVID-19.

This clone was recorded once. This chain's CDR3 is CASSLVGAWADTQYF. In nucleotides, the CDR3 is TGTGCCAGCAGCTTGGTGGGGGCGTGGGCAGATACGCAGTATTTT. V usage is TRBV5-4 and J usage is TRBJ2-3, with a possible D match to TRBD1 (6 bases). This CDR3 spans 15 amino acids. The V end lost 0 bases, the J end lost 4 bases, and 12 bases lay between the germline ends. Per germline, CDR1 SGHNT and CDR2 YYREEE (reference sequence).

The chain couples TRBV28 to TRBJ1-4; unclear D gene. This CDR3 has 15 amino acids. The V end was cut by 5 bases, the J end by 3 bases, with 13 bases between. Germline assignment: CDR1 MDHEN and CDR2 SYDVKM. This CDR3 reads CASSPQSAANEKLFF. The CDR3 bases are TGTGCCAGCAGTCCCCAGTCCGCCGCTAATGAAAAACTGTTTTTT.

This chain uses TRBV3-1 (or the pseudogene TRBV3-2) with TRBJ1-5, with TRBD1 matching over 7 bases. Germline V gene sequence: CDR1 LGHDT, CDR2 YNNKEL (reference sequence). The CDR3 consists of 14 residues. V shed 4 bases, J shed 9 bases, and the junction held 9 bases outside the gene matches. The CDR3 region has the DNA TGTGCCAGCAGCCCCCAGACAGGGTCGCGGCCCCAGCATTTT. This translates into CASSPQTGSRPQHF.

This clone came up once. The chain carries TRBV28 and TRBJ1-1; D is possibly TRBD1 (5 bases). V dropped 5 bases and J dropped 1 base, with 8 bases sitting between them. The CDR3 is 13 residues long. Germline CDR1 and CDR2: MDHEN and SYDVKM. CDR3 DNA sequence: TGTGCCAGCAGTCCGACAGAGAACACTGAAGCTTTCTTT. As protein: CASSPTENTEAFF. Filled out from reference TRBV28 and TRBJ1-1, the complete variable domain reads DVKVTQSSRYLVKRTGEKVFLECVQDMDHENMFWYRQDPGLGLRLIYFSYDVKMKEKGDIPEGYSVSREKKERFSLILESASTNQTSMYLCASSPTENTEAFFGQGTRLTVV.

This sequence joins TRBV6-5 and TRBJ1-1, with D maybe TRBD1 (6 bases). The germline V gene has CDR1 MNHEY and CDR2 SVGAGI. Deletions cut 4 bases from V and 1 base from J, with 7 bases between. The CDR3 is 13 amino acids. The chain's CDR3 is CASSLTGNTEAFF. CDR3 nucleotide sequence: TGTGCCAGCAGTTTGACAGGGAACACTGAAGCTTTCTTT.

This clone came up once. The chain uses TRBV27 and TRBJ2-5; perhaps TRBD2 as D (6 bases). CDR3 length equals 13 residues. CDR1 and CDR2 (germline): MNHEY, SMNVEV (reference sequence). V was pared by 6 bases and J by 1 base, with 9 bases between. CDR3 nucleotides: TGTGCCAGCAGCCGGGGGTCCCAAGAGACCCAGTACTTC. Its protein is CASSRGSQETQYF.

The gene calls are TRBV3-1 (or the pseudogene TRBV3-2) and TRBJ2-1, with 13 positions matching TRBD2. V was clipped by 4 bases and J by 6 bases; unmatched bases: 3. The CDR3 is 15 residues long. Germline lookup yields CDR1 LGHDT and CDR2 YNNKEL (reference sequence). The CDR3 loop is CASSPGLAGVNEQFF. As DNA, the CDR3 is TGTGCCAGCAGCCCCGGACTAGCGGGAGTCAATGAGCAGTTCTTC.

The CDR3 region has the DNA TGTGCCAGCAGTGGCCGGGGGACTAATGAAAAACTGTTTTTT. As protein: CASSGRGTNEKLFF. This sequence joins TRBV25-1 and TRBJ1-4, with a weak D call TRBD1 (5 bases). The CDR3 runs to 14 residues. The V gene lost 4 bases and the J gene lost 2 bases, with 8 bases spanning the gap. Germline CDR1 reads MGHDK; CDR2 reads SYGVNS.

The chain combines TRBV20-1 with TRBJ1-2, with D possibly TRBD1 on 6 matching bases. The germline CDR1 and CDR2 sequences are DFQATT and SNEGSKA (reference sequence). This CDR3 comprises 11 residues. Trimming removed 4 bases at V and 5 bases at J, with 8 bases between. CDR3 region: CSAIRGYGYTF. The CDR3 coding sequence is TGCAGTGCTATCAGGGGATATGGCTACACCTTC.

This clone has just a few counts. CDR3 in DNA: TGTGCCAGCAGTTCCAGACAGGGTTGGAACTATGGCTACACCTTC. Translation: CASSSRQGWNYGYTF. The chain links TRBV28 to TRBJ1-2, with 7 bases that match TRBD1. J lost 2 bases, V lost 4 bases, and 7 bases had no gene match. The CDR3 runs to 15 residues. Germline CDR1 and CDR2: MDHEN and SYDVKM.

The V call is TRBV15, the J call TRBJ2-5; the match to TRBD2 covers 8 bases. Germline V gene data show CDR1 as LNHNV and CDR2 as YYDKDF (reference sequence). Germline trimming cut 0 bases from V and 2 bases from J; bases unmatched to any gene: 8. The CDR3 loop spans 17 amino acids. CDR3 DNA: TGTGCCACCAGCAGAGAATGGGGTAGCGGGACTCAAGAGACCCAGTACTTC. Its protein is CATSREWGSGTQETQYF.

The chain uses TRBV28 and TRBJ2-3; TRBD1 agrees at 9 bases. Per the germline V gene, CDR1 is MDHEN and CDR2 is SYDVKM. V trimming: 4 bases; J trimming: 1 base; junction bases outside the gene matches: 3. The CDR3 spans 15 residues. The CDR3 DNA is TGTGCCAGCAGTTCCAGGGACAGGGGCACAGATACGCAGTATTTT. Protein product: CASSSRDRGTDTQYF.

This clone was observed a handful of times. As DNA, the CDR3 is TGTGCCAGCAGCTTCCTTAGCACCGGGGAGCTGTTTTTT. It is translated as CASSFLSTGELFF. This chain uses TRBV11-2 with TRBJ2-2; D is unresolved. CDR1 is SGHAT and CDR2 is FQNNGV in the germline V gene. With 3 bases removed from V and 4 bases from J, the gap between germline ends came to 6 bases. CDR3 length: 13 residues. The full variable domain, in which reference TRBV11-2 and TRBJ2-2 provide the parts outside the CDR3, is EAGVAQSPRYKIIEKRQSVAFWCNPISGHATLYWYQQILGQGPKLLIQFQNNGVVDDSQLPKDRFSAERLKGVDSTLKIQPAKLEDSAVYLCASSFLSTGELFFGEGSRLTVL.

This chain links TRBV6-5 with TRBJ1-5; D unclear. This CDR3 contains 14 residues. From germline, CDR1 is MNHEY and CDR2 SVGAGI. The V end lost 2 bases, the J end lost 0 bases, and 5 bases lay between the germline ends. The CDR3 spells CASSYSYSNQPQHF. Written as DNA, the CDR3 is TGTGCCAGCAGTTACAGCTATAGCAATCAGCCCCAGCATTTT.

The chain has TRBV7-8 and TRBJ1-1; possible D gene TRBD1, 6 bases. Deletions cut 5 bases from V and 2 bases from J, with 12 bases between. The CDR3 has 14 amino acids. CDR1 and CDR2 (germline): SGHVS, FQNEAQ. The CDR3: CASSPSTGNTEAFF. In DNA form, the CDR3 reads TGTGCCAGCAGCCCCTCGACAGGAAACACTGAAGCTTTCTTT.

V is TRBV27 and J is TRBJ1-4; TRBD1 agrees at 8 bases. This CDR3 spans 20 amino acids. Germline-derived CDR1 and CDR2 are MNHEY and SMNVEV (reference sequence). V was clipped by 4 bases and J by 1 base; unmatched bases: 17. As DNA, the CDR3 is TGTGCCAGCAGTTCATGGGCGATCAGGGGGCCTGGAGAAACTAATGAAAAACTGTTTTTT. This codes for CASSSWAIRGPGETNEKLFF.

This clone was counted a single time. The rearrangement uses TRBV6-6 and TRBJ1-6; tentatively, D is TRBD1 (6 bases). The CDR3 loop spans 15 amino acids. Trimming shortened V by 4 bases and J by 4 bases, and 11 bases separated the two germline ends. From germline, CDR1 is MNHNY and CDR2 SVGAGI (reference sequence). The CDR3 reads CASSSGTTYNSPLHF. The CDR3, as DNA: TGTGCCAGCAGTTCCGGGACAACTTATAATTCACCCCTCCACTTT.

The chain has TRBV28 and TRBJ2-2; a possible D gene is TRBD2 (5 bases). The CDR3 runs to 13 residues. Germline CDR1 and CDR2: MDHEN and SYDVKM. Between the trimmed V and J ends, which lost 5 bases and 6 bases, there was a span of 10 bases. CDR3 DNA: TGTGCCAGCAGTGCCACTAGAGCCGGGGAGCTGTTTTTT. It specifies CASSATRAGELFF.

The gene calls are TRBV29-1 and TRBJ1-4; a weak D match, TRBD1 (5 bases). With 4 bases removed from V and 5 bases from J, the gap between germline ends came to 11 bases. Germline V CDR1 and CDR2: SQVTM, ANQGSEA. The CDR3 extends over 13 amino acids. The CDR3 DNA reads as TGCAGCGTTGCTAGGGGTATAAATGAAAAACTGTTTTTT. Translating gives CSVARGINEKLFF. The full variable domain, with the rest looked up from reference TRBV29-1 and TRBJ1-4, is SAVISQKPSRDICQRGTSLTIQCQVDSQVTMMFWYRQQPGQSLTLIATANQGSEATYESGFVIDKFPISRPNLTFSTLTVSNMSPEDSSIYLCSVARGINEKLFFGSGTQLSVL.

A note on this clone: One junction end does not reproduce the germline sequence, and a read error may be involved. J is TRBJ2-3 and V is TRBV7-7; TRBD2 matches at 9 bases. The CDR3 length is 15 residues. The V gene's germline CDR1 is SSHAT and CDR2 FNYEAQ (reference sequence). The CDR3 DNA follows: TGTGCTAGCAGCCCCTACGACGCGGGAGGGAACACGCAGTATTTT. Its translation is CASSPYDAGGNTQYF.

Only one count was recorded for this clone. This rearrangement joins TRBV6-5 to TRBJ2-7, with a weak D call TRBD1 (6 bases). The CDR3 sequence is 13 residues long. Trimming shortened V by 7 bases and J by 3 bases, and 13 bases separated the two germline ends. Germline V gene data show CDR1 as MNHEY and CDR2 as SVGAGI. The CDR3 loop reads CASNRGGSYEQYF. DNA of the CDR3: TGTGCCAGCAACCGAGGGGGTAGCTACGAGCAGTACTTC.

The rearrangement joins TRBV28 to TRBJ2-3, with D hard to call. Germline V gene lookup returns CDR1 MDHEN and CDR2 SYDVKM. The V end was cut by 7 bases, the J end by 7 bases, with 6 bases between. The CDR3 is 10 amino acids. The CDR3 reads CASKLYTQYF. The CDR3 coding sequence is TGTGCCAGCAAGCTGTATACGCAGTATTTT.

This clone has a handful of counts. V gene TRBV18 combines with J gene TRBJ2-1, with a weak D call TRBD2 (7 bases). Looked up from germline, CDR1 is KGHSH and CDR2 is LQKENI. There are 15 residues in the CDR3. Trimming stripped 3 bases from V and 7 bases from J, with 16 bases between. This CDR3 reads CASSPGGPAYNEQFF. CDR3 sequence (DNA): TGTGCCAGCTCACCCGGGGGGCCCGCTTATAATGAGCAGTTCTTC.

V usage is TRBV5-1 and J usage is TRBJ2-2; 13 bases align to TRBD2. CDR1 and CDR2 (germline): SGHRS, YFSETQ. The V segment lost 4 bases and the J segment 5 bases; nucleotides outside the gene matches: 2. This CDR3 contains 15 residues. The CDR3 sequence is CASSLGLAGTGELFF. CDR3 coding DNA: TGCGCCAGCAGCCTGGGACTAGCGGGAACCGGGGAGCTGTTTTTT.

J is TRBJ2-7 and V is TRBV10-3, with D hard to call. With 4 bases removed from V and 3 bases from J, the gap between germline ends came to 7 bases. CDR3 length equals 12 residues. From germline, CDR1 is ENHRY and CDR2 SYGVKD. CDR3 residues: CAISVSVYEQYF. The CDR3 DNA reads as TGTGCCATCAGTGTATCCGTCTACGAGCAGTACTTC.

The chain has TRBV28 and TRBJ1-2; 9 bases map to TRBD1. This CDR3 is built from 14 residues. The germline gives CDR1 MDHEN, CDR2 SYDVKM. With 3 bases clipped from V and 5 bases from J, the junction kept 4 bases outside the gene matches. This chain's CDR3 is CASSLRDRGYGYTF. The CDR3 bases are TGTGCCAGCAGTTTGCGAGACAGGGGGTATGGCTACACCTTC.

J is TRBJ1-2 and V is TRBV5-1; 9 bases match TRBD1. Germline CDR1 is SGHRS and CDR2 is YFSETQ. The CDR3 length is 16 residues. The trim removed 4 bases at V and 9 bases at J, leaving 16 bases unmatched. In nucleotides, the CDR3 is TGCGCCAGCAGCGAATACGTAGGGACAGGGTCACGGAGCTACACCTTC. Its translation is CASSEYVGTGSRSYTF.

This sequence joins TRBV7-8 and TRBJ2-7; 10 nucleotides line up with TRBD2. V dropped 4 bases and J dropped 3; count of bases not matched to a gene: 9. This CDR3 is 16 amino acids long. Germline V gene data show CDR1 as SGHVS and CDR2 as FQNEAQ. CDR3 sequence reads: CASSSLGIAGGYEQYF. In DNA form, the CDR3 reads TGTGCCAGCAGCTCCCTCGGGATAGCGGGGGGCTACGAGCAGTACTTC.